One sample yielded the 5 T cell receptor beta chains listed below, sequenced in a study of blood T cell repertoires in COVID-19. Clones were sequenced by immunoSEQ multiplex PCR, and TCRdb holds only the in-frame ones, with some missing. Of more than 120,000 clones listed, approximately 90% are singletons. The sample was peripheral blood. The receptors were sampled from a human donor in a cohort sampled during active COVID-19.

This chain joins TRBV6-5 and TRBJ1-6; 10 bases agree with TRBD1. The ends lost 4 bases at V and 7 bases at J; junction bases unmatched: 4. Germline V lookup: CDR1 MNHEY, CDR2 SVGAGI. The CDR3 has 15 residues. The CDR3 DNA is TGTGCCAGCAGTTGGACAGGGGGGATAAATTCACCCCTCCACTTT. Translation gives CASSWTGGINSPLHF.

This chain links TRBV6-2 or TRBV6-3 with TRBJ2-7, with D possibly TRBD2 on 6 matching bases. Deletions cut 2 bases from V and 3 bases from J, with 14 bases between. This CDR3 is 15 amino acids long. Germline V CDR1 and CDR2: MNHEY, SVGEGT. For the CDR3, the DNA is TGTGCCAGCAGTTACCCGGGACTCCAAGGCTACGAGCAGTACTTC. It translates to CASSYPGLQGYEQYF.

The CDR3 sequence: CASSVYGTSGGLSSYEQYF. The CDR3 DNA reads as TGTGCCAGCAGCGTCTACGGGACTAGCGGGGGTCTAAGCTCCTACGAGCAGTACTTC. This chain uses TRBV7-2 with TRBJ2-7, with 14 bases aligning to TRBD2. The J segment lost 0 bases and the V segment lost 5 bases, leaving 12 bases of the junction unmatched. Germline V lookup: CDR1 SGHTA, CDR2 FQGNSA. There are 19 residues in the CDR3.

The chain links TRBV27 to TRBJ1-1, with no clear D. The ends were cut back, 9 bases at V and 4 bases at J, with 21 bases in the middle. From germline, CDR1 is MNHEY and CDR2 SMNVEV (reference sequence). The CDR3 length is 15 residues. The CDR3 sequence: CASNLLTGSGTEAFF. The CDR3 DNA follows: TGTGCCAGTAACCTCCTCACGGGAAGCGGCACTGAAGCTTTCTTT.

This chain uses TRBV5-4 with TRBJ2-3; the D gene is possibly TRBD1 (6 bases). In germline, CDR1 is SGHNT, CDR2 YYREEE (reference sequence). The CDR3 loop spans 14 amino acids. Trimming shortened V by 4 bases and J by 3 bases, and 12 bases separated the two germline ends. CDR3 in amino acids: CASSVGQLTDTQYF. In nucleotides, the CDR3 is TGTGCCAGCAGCGTCGGACAGCTTACAGATACGCAGTATTTT.